The 29 T cell receptor beta chains listed next were all sequenced from one sample in a study of post-analysis software for immune sequencing data. Sequencing libraries made from TCR beta cDNA carried unique molecular identifiers. TCRdb reprocessed the PCR reads with MiXCR, giving one entry per CDR3 protein. Counted here are some 190,000 distinct CDR3 sequences, about 30% occurring once; the ten biggest clones make up 3% to 3.5%. Overall study findings and caveats: TRBV5-6, TRBV5-1 and TRBV20-1 were among four to six TRBV segments more frequent in patients than controls.

Their cognate antigens are unknown. The sequencing sample was made of blood. The receptors shown here come from a girl aged 2-17 years with multiple sclerosis.

As DNA, the CDR3 is TGCGCCAGCAGCTTGGAGGCCAGGGGGCTAGGGCAGCCCCAGCATTTT. Translated: CASSLEARGLGQPQHF. V and J are TRBV5-1 and TRBJ1-5; 8 nucleotides match TRBD1. CDR1 is SGHRS, CDR2 YFSETQ, per germline. The CDR3 contains 16 residues. V was clipped by 0 bases and J by 7 bases; unmatched bases: 9.

In this sample, this clonotype turned up many times. The V call is TRBV10-3, the J call TRBJ2-3, with TRBD2 identical over 9 bases. Germline V gives CDR1 ENHRY, CDR2 SYGVKD. The V gene end was trimmed by 2 bases and the J gene end by 1 base; junction bases not matched to a gene: 7. This CDR3 region has 17 residues. This CDR3 reads CAISEMEWTSGTDTQYF. The DNA for the CDR3 is TGTGCCATCAGTGAGATGGAGTGGACTAGCGGCACAGATACGCAGTATTTT.

V is TRBV5-1 and J is TRBJ2-7; no firm D call. V lost 0 bases to trimming and J lost 0 bases, with 7 bases between them. The germline gives CDR1 SGHRS, CDR2 YFSETQ. The CDR3 is made up of 14 amino acids. The CDR3 spells CASSLDSLSYEQYF. The CDR3 nucleotides are TGCGCCAGCAGCTTGGATAGCCTCTCCTACGAGCAGTACTTC.

For this clonotype: Germline is not matched at one junction end, which may reflect a read error. V and J are TRBV20-1 and TRBJ1-6; no clear D gene. Germline V gene data show CDR1 as DFQATT and CDR2 as SNEGSKA (reference sequence). CDR3 size: 15 residues. The CDR3 loop reads CSAKQAAAYNSPLHF. CDR3 in DNA: TGCAGTGCCAAGCAGGCGGCGGCCTATAATTCGCCCCTCCACTTT.

V and J are TRBV6-1 and TRBJ2-7; 8 bases are shared with TRBD1. CDR1 and CDR2 from the germline V gene are MNHNS and SASEGT. The junction had 21 bases not matched to a gene; V was cut back by 5 bases and J by 3 bases. The CDR3 sequence is 19 residues long. The CDR3: CASSPIHPGQVSFNYEQYF. The CDR3 region has the DNA TGTGCCAGCAGTCCAATCCACCCGGGACAGGTCTCCTTTAACTACGAGCAGTACTTC.

This clonotype was seen repeatedly, ten times or more. This chain uses TRBV20-1 with TRBJ2-2; 8 positions agree with TRBD2. Germline CDR1 is DFQATT and CDR2 is SNEGSKA (reference sequence). The trim removed 5 bases at V and 4 bases at J, leaving 6 bases unmatched. CDR3 length: 14 residues. Here the CDR3 DNA reads TGCAGTGCTGCCACTAGCGGATCCACCGGGGAGCTGTTTTTT. It yields the protein CSAATSGSTGELFF.

A few counts support this clonotype. The chain couples TRBV10-3 to TRBJ2-1; tentatively, D is TRBD2 (5 bases). This CDR3 has 16 residues. CDR1 is ENHRY, CDR2 SYGVKD, per germline. Trimming removed 6 bases at V and 3 bases at J, with 18 bases between. The CDR3 DNA is TGTGCCATCAGAGTCAGTGCTGGGGAGAACTACAATGAGCAGTTCTTC. Amino acid sequence: CAIRVSAGENYNEQFF.

About this clonotype: Germline is not matched at one junction end, which may reflect a read error. The chain couples TRBV2 to TRBJ1-1; possible D gene TRBD1, 6 bases. CDR3 length: 13 residues. Germline V lookup: CDR1 SNHLY, CDR2 FYNNEI. The CDR3 DNA reads as TGTGCCAGCAGACTCACAGGGAACACCGAAGCTTTCTTT. It encodes CASRLTGNTEAFF.

This clonotype appeared a few times. The chain recombines TRBV7-8 with TRBJ1-2, with D uncertain. The germline V gene encodes CDR1 SGHVS and CDR2 FQNEAQ. This CDR3 has 14 residues. Trimming pared 10 bases from V and 7 bases from J, leaving 22 bases between. The DNA for the CDR3 is TGTGCCACCTCCTCTGGGGAGCCACCCCCTGGCTACACCTTC. Its translation is CATSSGEPPPGYTF.

This clonotype was recorded at least ten times. V usage is TRBV28 and J usage is TRBJ1-2, with D tentatively TRBD1 (5 bases). Germline CDR1 is MDHEN and CDR2 is SYDVKM. The V end lost 6 bases, the J end lost 3 bases, and 14 bases lay between the germline ends. The CDR3 extends over 14 amino acids. The CDR3 spells CASSEEGWDYGYTF. The CDR3 DNA reads TGTGCCAGCAGCGAGGAGGGGTGGGACTATGGCTACACCTTC.

Ten or more counts support this clonotype. This sequence joins TRBV5-1 and TRBJ2-1; D perhaps matches TRBD2 (7 bases). Trimming took 4 bases from V and 5 from J, leaving 16 bases between them. The CDR3 sequence is 15 residues long. Germline assignment: CDR1 SGHRS and CDR2 YFSETQ. CDR3 region: CASSPRGAVNNEQFF. The CDR3, as DNA: TGCGCCAGCAGCCCCCGGGGGGCCGTAAACAATGAGCAGTTCTTC.

The table lists this clonotype with many counts. The chain joins TRBV29-1 to TRBJ2-1, with D possibly TRBD2 on 6 matching bases. The CDR3 extends over 15 amino acids. V was trimmed by 0 bases and J by 3 bases, leaving 12 bases between them. Germline loops: CDR1 SQVTM, CDR2 ANQGSEA. The CDR3 sequence: CSVEEEGVGYNEQFF. In DNA, the CDR3 is TGCAGCGTTGAAGAGGAGGGAGTGGGCTACAATGAGCAGTTCTTC.

Ten or more counts support this clonotype. J is TRBJ1-2 and V is TRBV20-1, with D hard to call. The CDR3 runs to 11 residues. The germline gives CDR1 DFQATT, CDR2 SNEGSKA (reference sequence). V lost 5 bases, J lost 6 bases, and 10 bases lay in between. The CDR3: CSALGINGYTF. Written as DNA, the CDR3 is TGCAGTGCTCTGGGGATAAATGGCTACACCTTC.

About this clonotype: It may be a read error: a sequence one base away is much more abundant. The chain links TRBV12-2 to TRBJ2-1. TRBV12-2 is a listed pseudogene. The CDR3 sequence is 13 residues long. CDR3 nucleotides: TGTGCAAGTCGGCCTAGGACGTACAATGAGCAGTTCTTC. This gives the protein CASRPRTYNEQFF.

On this clonotype itself: Given a much more abundant clone one base away, this may be a read error. V is TRBV20-1 and J is TRBJ2-4, with D perhaps TRBD1 or TRBD2 (6 bases each). The CDR3 is 14 residues long. Germline V gene data show CDR1 as DFQATT and CDR2 as SNEGSKA (reference sequence). The CDR3 nucleotides are TGCAGTGTTAGAGACAGAACCCGGGGGCACATTCAGTACTTC. This encodes CSVRDRTRGHIQYF.

This clonotype was counted ten times or more. The rearrangement links TRBV29-1 to TRBJ1-2; perhaps TRBD1 as D (6 bases). The CDR3 has 13 residues. The ends were cut back, 2 bases at V and 4 bases at J, with 11 bases in the middle. Germline-derived CDR1 and CDR2 are SQVTM and ANQGSEA. CDR3 region: CSVEREGGYGYTF. CDR3 in DNA: TGCAGCGTTGAAAGGGAGGGGGGCTATGGCTACACCTTC.

This clonotype was seen only a few times. The V call is TRBV5-1, the J call TRBJ1-2; D is possibly TRBD1 (6 bases). This CDR3 has 15 amino acids. CDR1 SGHRS and CDR2 YFSETQ come from the germline V gene. Trimming cost V 0 bases and J 2 bases, with 11 bases left between them. CDR3 protein: CASSLGGQGNYGYTF. CDR3 bases: TGCGCCAGCAGCTTGGGCGGGCAGGGGAACTATGGCTACACCTTC.

This clonotype was picked up many times. V gene TRBV5-1 combines with J gene TRBJ1-1, with D uncertain. V was pared by 0 bases and J by 1 base, with 10 bases between. Germline CDR1 and CDR2: SGHRS and YFSETQ. The CDR3 covers 15 residues. CDR3 sequence reads: CASSLAPGANTEAFF. As DNA, the CDR3 is TGCGCCAGCAGCTTGGCCCCAGGTGCGAACACTGAAGCTTTCTTT.

The chain combines TRBV20-1 with TRBJ1-3; D is undetermined. V gave up 2 bases and J gave up 0 bases, with 5 bases separating them. Germline lookup yields CDR1 DFQATT and CDR2 SNEGSKA (reference sequence). The CDR3 runs to 13 residues. The CDR3 protein is CSARFGSGNTIYF. Here the CDR3 DNA reads TGCAGTGCTAGATTTGGCTCTGGAAACACCATATATTTT.

This chain connects TRBV20-1 to TRBJ2-4, with TRBD2 identical over 7 bases. The closer fit of TRBJ2-7 to the DNA end suggests the J call may be wrong. CDR1 is DFQATT, CDR2 SNEGSKA, per germline (reference sequence). CDR3 size: 12 residues. This CDR3 is CSGEGSTYEQYF. For the CDR3, the DNA is TGCAGTGGGGAGGGGTCGACCTACGAGCAGTACTTC.

The chain joins TRBV5-6 to TRBJ1-1; D is possibly TRBD1 (5 bases). This CDR3 region has 15 residues. CDR1 is SGHDT, CDR2 YYEEEE, per germline. The germline V and J ends were trimmed by 4 bases and 1 base, with 14 bases remaining between them. CDR3 region: CASSPLGPRNTEAFF. The CDR3 DNA is TGTGCCAGCAGCCCACTGGGACCCCGGAACACTGAAGCTTTCTTT.

V usage is TRBV14 and J usage is TRBJ1-1; TRBD1 matches at 7 bases. This CDR3 region has 15 residues. Germline trimming cut 2 bases from V and 1 base from J; bases unmatched to any gene: 4. The germline V gene encodes CDR1 SGHDN and CDR2 FVKESK. The CDR3 loop reads CASSQLTGANTEAFF. CDR3 DNA sequence: TGTGCCAGCAGCCAATTAACAGGGGCGAACACTGAAGCTTTCTTT. Based on the CDR3 plus reference TRBV14 and TRBJ1-1, the full variable domain is EAGVTQFPSHSVIEKGQTVTLRCDPISGHDNLYWYRRVMGKEIKFLLHFVKESKQDESGMPNNRFLAERTGGTYSTLKVQPAELEDSGVYFCASSQLTGANTEAFFGQGTRLTVV.

About this clonotype itself: A much larger clone differs by one base, so this may be a read error. The chain recombines TRBV20-1 with TRBJ2-5; the match to TRBD2 covers 8 bases. The CDR3 is 14 residues long. V was pared by 6 bases and J by 11 bases, with 17 bases of the junction left unmatched. Germline V gene data show CDR1 as DFQATT and CDR2 as SNEGSKA (reference sequence). Here the CDR3 reads CSASIAGLSYGQYF. The DNA of the CDR3 is TGCAGTGCCAGCATAGCGGGACTCTCCTACGGGCAGTACTTC.

This clonotype was observed many times. The V gene is TRBV10-3, the J gene TRBJ1-1; D remains unclear. The germline V gene has CDR1 ENHRY and CDR2 SYGVKD. V was pared by 6 bases and J by 1 base, with 9 bases between. CDR3 length equals 13 residues. CDR3: CAIRVTQNTEAFF. CDR3 nucleotides: TGTGCCATCAGGGTTACACAGAACACTGAAGCTTTCTTT.

This clonotype was recorded many times. The J gene is TRBJ1-2, the V gene TRBV6-6; D unresolved. CDR1 and CDR2 from the germline V gene are MNHNY and SVGAGI (reference sequence). With 2 bases removed from V and 8 bases from J, the gap between germline ends came to 18 bases. This CDR3 comprises 15 residues. CDR3: CASSYPGQQTGGYTF. CDR3 DNA sequence: TGTGCCAGCAGTTACCCCGGCCAGCAGACGGGGGGCTACACCTTC.

This clonotype was counted only a few times. The chain uses TRBV2 and TRBJ1-5, with TRBD1 as a possible D gene (6 bases). Germline V gives CDR1 SNHLY, CDR2 FYNNEI. There are 13 residues in the CDR3. Trimming took off 6 bases at V and 5 bases at J, with 11 bases between the two ends. CDR3 loop: CASSRSGDQPQHF. CDR3 sequence (DNA): TGTGCCAGCAGCCGATCAGGGGATCAGCCCCAGCATTTT. Looking up the rest from reference TRBV2 and TRBJ1-5 gives the full variable domain: EPEVTQTPSHQVTQMGQEVILRCVPISNHLYFYWYRQILGQKVEFLVSFYNNEISEKSEIFDDQFSVERPDGSNFTLKIRSTKLEDSAMYFCASSRSGDQPQHFGDGTRLSIL.

This clonotype was detected only a few times. This may stem from a read error, because a much larger clone lies one nucleotide away. The rearrangement uses TRBV4-2 and TRBJ2-5, with D possibly being TRBD1 or TRBD2 (5 bases each). This CDR3 contains 14 residues. Germline V gene data show CDR1 as LGHNA and CDR2 as YNFKEQ. Trimming removed 2 bases at V and 11 bases at J, with 18 bases between. CDR3 DNA: TGTGCCAGCAGCCAAAGAGGGGAGTTTGGTGAGCAGTACTTC. This sequence encodes CASSQRGEFGEQYF.

The genes are TRBV5-1 and TRBJ1-2; no reliable D call. The V end lost 0 bases, the J end lost 8 bases, and 11 bases lay between the germline ends. The CDR3 contains 13 residues. The germline CDR1 and CDR2 sequences are SGHRS and YFSETQ. The CDR3 region is CASSLVEEQGYTF. CDR3 DNA sequence: TGCGCCAGCAGCTTGGTCGAGGAGCAGGGCTACACCTTC. The full variable domain, with the rest looked up from reference TRBV5-1 and TRBJ1-2, is KAGVTQTPRYLIKTRGQQVTLSCSPISGHRSVSWYQQTPGQGLQFLFEYFSETQRNKGNFPGRFSGRQFSNSRSEMNVSTLELGDSALYLCASSLVEEQGYTFGSGTRLTVV.

The chain links TRBV27 to TRBJ2-7, with D maybe TRBD2 (5 bases). The CDR3 extends over 14 amino acids. The germline V gene has CDR1 MNHEY and CDR2 SMNVEV (reference sequence). V lost 2 bases and J lost 6, with 14 bases in between. CDR3 amino acids: CASSLMSTGSEQYF. CDR3 sequence (DNA): TGTGCCAGCAGTTTAATGAGTACGGGGTCCGAGCAGTACTTC.